This TCR beta chain originates from a study of read filtering for tumor transcriptome and immune sequencing. Study details: R-ISS stage counts were eight or nine for I, roughly 16 for II, roughly seven for III. Transcriptome libraries were built from DNase-treated RNA. Findings and limits, study-wide: Single-read clonotypes: about 81.9% of IR-seq clonotypes (approximately 3.7% of reads), 60% to 75% of RNA-seq clonotypes (roughly 49% of reads). Even smaller IR-seq throughput identified most shared clonotypes.

Molecular barcoded adaptors covering alpha/delta and beta/gamma chains were used on approximately 440 ng RNA. TCRdb called the reads again in MiXCR, with one record for every CDR3 protein. The profile shows 40,000 to 50,000 distinct CDR3 sequences, over 10% of them singletons. This CDR3 contains 16 residues. CDR1 and CDR2 (germline): DFQATT, SNEGSKA (reference sequence). Trimming took 6 bases from V and 8 from J; bases not matched to a gene: 12. About this clonotype itself: Its antigen remains unknown.

The chain links TRBV20-1 to TRBJ2-1, with 14 nucleotides matching TRBD2. The receptor was isolated from a donor at least 40 years old with multiple myeloma. Sequencing was done on a sample of a population of CD138-negative cells sorted from bone marrow. This CDR3 reads CSAKRLAGGSRDEQFF. CDR3 sequence (DNA): TGCAGTGCGAAGAGACTAGCGGGAGGGTCGCGAGATGAGCAGTTCTTC.